The rows below give T cell receptor beta chains drawn from one sample of a study of cytomegalovirus exposure and HLA in healthy donors. The table came from immunoSEQ multiplex PCR; TCRdb's copy has only in-frame clones and leaves some out. This sample contains roughly 34,000 clones. The specimen sequenced was PBMCs. These receptors were taken from a man in his forties in good health and CMV-seronegative. Each CDR3 is given with its conserved first and last residue. D genes are given only for firm matches. Size is omitted from some rows. Given values are once, few, many or a class for expanded clones.

NA,TRBV19,TRBJ1-2,NA,TGTGCCAGTAGTCCCGGGTATGGCTACACCTTC,CASSPGYGYTF
NA,TRBV4-3,TRBJ1-5,NA,TGCGCCAGCAGCCAAGATCTGGGGGCGTTAGGCAATCAGCCCCAGCATTTT,CASSQDLGALGNQPQHF
NA,TRBV2,TRBJ1-2,NA,TGTGCCAGCAGCCCAACCAGGGACACTGGCTACACCTTC,CASSPTRDTGYTF
NA,TRBV28,TRBJ1-1,NA,TGTGCCAGCAGTTTATATGGAGGCACTGAAGCTTTCTTT,CASSLYGGTEAFF
NA,TRBV18,TRBJ1-5,TRBD1,TGTGCCAGCTCACCGGGACAGTTCAATCAGCCCCAGCATTTT,CASSPGQFNQPQHF
NA,TRBV4-1,TRBJ2-1,NA,TGCGCCAGCAGCCCTGGACACGGTATATCCTACAATGAGCAGTTCTTC,CASSPGHGISYNEQFF
NA,TRBV9,TRBJ1-5,NA,TGTGCCAGCAGCGGAAAAGGGGGAGATCAGCCCCAGCATTTT,CASSGKGGDQPQHF
NA,TRBV29-1,TRBJ1-4,TRBD1,TGCAGCGTTGAAGACACACTACAGGGGGCGGGTGAAAAACTGTTTTTT,CSVEDTLQGAGEKLFF
NA,TRBV11-3,TRBJ1-4,TRBD1,TGTGCCAGCAGCTTAGGCCCAGACAGGGGACAAGCAACTAATGAAAAACTGTTTTTT,CASSLGPDRGQATNEKLFF
NA,TRBV29-1,TRBJ1-1,NA,TGCAGCGTTGGAGTCCTGAACACTGAAGCTTTCTTT,CSVGVLNTEAFF
NA,TRBV30,TRBJ2-3,TRBD1,TGTGCCTGGAGTGTAGGGATGGGGACAGGGGGCGCAGATACGCAGTATTTT,CAWSVGMGTGGADTQYF
NA,TRBV6-6,TRBJ2-7,TRBD1,TGTGCCAGCAGTGACTCGGGACAGGGTACCTACGAGCAGTACTTC,CASSDSGQGTYEQYF
NA,TRBV30,TRBJ1-5,TRBD1,TGTGCCTGGAGTGCTTACAGGGGGCGCTTTCTTCAGCCCCAGCATTTT,CAWSAYRGRFLQPQHF
NA,TRBV19,TRBJ2-7,TRBD2,TGTGCCAGTAGACTCTCTAGCGGACGAAGCTACGAGCAGTACTTC,CASRLSSGRSYEQYF
NA,TRBV28,TRBJ2-3,TRBD1,TGTGCCAGCAACACAGGGGAGACGGATACGCAGTATTTT,CASNTGETDTQYF
NA,TRBV7-9,TRBJ2-2,NA,TGTGCCAGCAGCAACACTCTAGAGGCGTCCGGGGAGCTGTTTTTT,CASSNTLEASGELFF
NA,TRBV28,TRBJ2-1,TRBD2,TGTGCCAGCTGCCAGGGACTATCCTACAATGAGCAGTTCTTC,CASCQGLSYNEQFF
NA,TRBV4-3,TRBJ1-4,TRBD1,TGCGCCAGCAGCCAAGGGGGACAGGAGAATGAAAAACTGTTTTTT,CASSQGGQENEKLFF
NA,TRBV28,TRBJ2-2,TRBD1,TGTGCCAGCAGTCAGACAGGGGCCCCTAACACCGGGGAGCTGTTTTTT,CASSQTGAPNTGELFF
NA,TRBV19,TRBJ2-2,NA,TGTGCCAGTAGCAAAAGGGGGACCGGGGAGCTGTTTTTT,CASSKRGTGELFF
NA,TRBV6-1,TRBJ1-2,NA,TGTGCCAGCACTCCACGAAGGGGTGGCTACACCTTC,CASTPRRGGYTF
NA,TRBV9,TRBJ2-1,TRBD2,TGTGCCAGCAGCACCCCCGGGACTAGCGGGTCCCATGAGCAGTTCTTC,CASSTPGTSGSHEQFF
NA,TRBV29-1,TRBJ2-3,NA,TGCAGCGCTCGGTGGGGGCCCACAGATACGCAGTATTTT,CSARWGPTDTQYF
NA,TRBV11-3,TRBJ2-2,NA,TGTGCCAGCAGCGACAGGGGAGGGGCCGGGGAGCTGTTTTTT,CASSDRGGAGELFF
NA,TRBV5-6,TRBJ1-5,NA,TGTGCCAGCGCCCTTAGGGGGGGAGGTCAGCCCCAGCATTTT,CASALRGGGQPQHF
NA,TRBV7-8,TRBJ2-7,TRBD2,TGTGCCAGCAGCCCTCGGACTAGCGGGAGGAGGCCCTACGAGCAGTACTTC,CASSPRTSGRRPYEQYF
NA,TRBV4-2,TRBJ2-7,TRBD2,TGTGCCAGCAGCCATCGCGGGACTAGCGGGAACTACGAGCAGTACTTC,CASSHRGTSGNYEQYF
NA,TRBV5-8,TRBJ1-5,NA,TGTGCCAGCAGCTTTTTGGGGAGACCCCAGCATTTT,CASSFLGRPQHF
NA,TRBV6-6,TRBJ1-3,TRBD1,TGTGCCAGCAGTTTCGGGACAGTTACCTCTGAAAACACCATATATTTT,CASSFGTVTSENTIYF
NA,TRBV5-1,TRBJ2-1,TRBD2,TGCGCCAGCAGCTTGGCTCTAGCGGATTACAATGAGCAGTTCTTC,CASSLALADYNEQFF
NA,TRBV18,TRBJ2-5,NA,TGTGCCAGCGCCCAGGGTCTACAAGAGACCCAGTACTTC,CASAQGLQETQYF
NA,TRBV4-2,TRBJ2-7,NA,TGTGCCAGCAGCCAAGTGCAGGGCGACGCCTACGAGCAGTACTTC,CASSQVQGDAYEQYF
NA,TRBV30,TRBJ2-3,TRBD2,TGTGCCTGGTCCGGTGGGAATAGCGGGAGAACAGATACGCAGTATTTT,CAWSGGNSGRTDTQYF
NA,TRBV15,TRBJ1-1,NA,TGTGCCACCAGCAACTCACCGAACACTGAAGCTTTCTTT,CATSNSPNTEAFF
NA,TRBV6-5,TRBJ1-2,TRBD1,TGTGCCAGCAGTTACTCTACAGGGGGCGAGGTTGATGGCTACACCTTC,CASSYSTGGEVDGYTF
NA,TRBV29-1,TRBJ2-7,NA,TGCAGCGTTGAAGACCGACTTACCTACGAGCAGTACTTC,CSVEDRLTYEQYF
NA,TRBV28,TRBJ1-5,NA,TGTGCCAGCAGTTTACCCCCTGGACAGTCAGATCAGCCCCAGCATTTT,CASSLPPGQSDQPQHF
NA,TRBV6-5,TRBJ2-1,TRBD1,TGTGCCAGCAGACCCGGGACAGGGGCCTACAATGAGCAGTTCTTC,CASRPGTGAYNEQFF
NA,TRBV25-1,TRBJ1-4,TRBD1,TGTGCCAGCAGTGAGGGACAGCCTGGAGAAAAACTGTTTTTT,CASSEGQPGEKLFF
NA,TRBV28,TRBJ1-5,NA,TGTGCCAGCAGTTCACCCGACAGAAATCAGCCCCAGCATTTT,CASSSPDRNQPQHF
NA,TRBV28,TRBJ2-1,TRBD1,TGTGCCAGCAGTTCCCCAACAGGGGGCAGGAACAATGAGCAGTTCTTC,CASSSPTGGRNNEQFF
NA,TRBV28,TRBJ1-4,TRBD1,TGTGCCAGCAGTTACAGGGGGCCGCCTAATGAAAAACTGTTTTTT,CASSYRGPPNEKLFF
medium-sized,TRBV9,TRBJ2-1,TRBD2,TGTGCCAGCAGCTCCCGAGCGGGAGGGGGGTACAATGAGCAGTTCTTC,CASSSRAGGGYNEQFF
NA,TRBV29-1,TRBJ1-4,TRBD1,TGCAGCGCCGCCGACAGGGCAACTAATGAAAAACTGTTTTTT,CSAADRATNEKLFF
NA,TRBV30,TRBJ2-3,TRBD2,TGTGCCTGGAGTGTGGGGAGAGCGGGAGGCACAGATACGCAGTATTTT,CAWSVGRAGGTDTQYF
NA,TRBV12-5,TRBJ2-7,NA,TGTGCTAGTGGTTTGGGCTCCCCTGCGAGACGGGATAACTACGAGCAGTACTTC,CASGLGSPARRDNYEQYF
NA,TRBV7-8,TRBJ1-1,TRBD1,TGTGCCAGCTCGGGACAGGGGGGAGGCACTGAAGCTTTCTTT,CASSGQGGGTEAFF
NA,TRBV27,TRBJ2-3,TRBD2,TGTGCCAGCAGTGTAGCGGGAGTCCCAGATACGCAGTATTTT,CASSVAGVPDTQYF
NA,TRBV7-7,TRBJ2-5,NA,TGTGCTAGCAGCTTAAGGAGGACGGAGACCCAGTACTTC,CASSLRRTETQYF
NA,TRBV7-2,TRBJ1-1,TRBD1,TGTGCCAGCAGCGGCCAGGGACAGCTGAGCACTGAAGCTTTCTTT,CASSGQGQLSTEAFF
NA,TRBV6-1,TRBJ1-5,NA,TGTGCCAGCAGTGAGCATAGGGCCAGGGGTAATCAGCCCCAGCATTTT,CASSEHRARGNQPQHF
NA,TRBV30,TRBJ2-7,NA,TGTGCCTGGAGTGCCTCTGGGCTACTCGTCTACGAGCAGTACTTC,CAWSASGLLVYEQYF
NA,TRBV15,TRBJ1-5,NA,TGTGCCACCAGCAGGCAAGCGGAAAGAGGAGGTGCCCATTTT,CATSRQAERGGAHF
NA,TRBV30,TRBJ2-2,NA,TGTGCCTGGAGGGGTCAGGGCAACACCGGGGAGCTGTTTTTT,CAWRGQGNTGELFF
NA,TRBV9,TRBJ2-6,NA,TGTGCCAGCAGCGGACGGGAACGTTGGTTCTCTGGGGCCAACGTCCTGACTTTC,CASSGRERWFSGANVLTF